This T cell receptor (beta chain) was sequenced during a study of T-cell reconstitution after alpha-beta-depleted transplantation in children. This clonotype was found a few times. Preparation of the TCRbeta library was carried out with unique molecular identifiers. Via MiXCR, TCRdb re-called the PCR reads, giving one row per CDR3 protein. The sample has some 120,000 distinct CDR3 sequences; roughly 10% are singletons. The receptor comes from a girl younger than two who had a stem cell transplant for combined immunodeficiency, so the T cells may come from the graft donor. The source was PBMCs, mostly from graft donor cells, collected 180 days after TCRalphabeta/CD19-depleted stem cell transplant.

CDR3 loop: CSADSYNEQFF. The DNA for the CDR3 is TGCAGTGCTGACTCTTACAATGAGCAGTTCTTC. The gene calls are TRBV20-1 and TRBJ2-1; D not certain. Germline V lookup: CDR1 DFQATT, CDR2 SNEGSKA (reference sequence). This CDR3 region has 11 residues. Between the trimmed V and J ends, which lost 5 bases and 4 bases, there was a span of 6 bases.